These 28 T cell receptor beta chains were sequenced from one sample in a study of T cell responses to AZD1222 COVID-19 vaccine. Profiled with immunoSEQ multiplex PCR; TCRdb holds only in-frame clones, not every one. The sample lists more than 110,000 clones, roughly 92% occurring once. The specimen was peripheral blood, collected on day 0 of AZD1222 vaccination. These receptor sequences come from an adult in good health.

V is TRBV7-2 and J is TRBJ2-1; 10 nucleotides line up with TRBD2. The ends lost 3 bases at V and 3 bases at J; junction bases unmatched: 2. The germline V gene encodes CDR1 SGHTA and CDR2 FQGNSA. There are 15 residues in the CDR3. The CDR3 DNA is TGTGCCAGCAGCTTTGCTAGCGGGGGCTACAATGAGCAGTTCTTC. It codes for CASSFASGGYNEQFF.

The chain has TRBV11-3 and TRBJ2-2; D is undetermined. The V gene lost 4 bases and the J gene lost 7 bases, with 13 bases spanning the gap. CDR3 size: 14 residues. Germline CDR1 is SGHNT and CDR2 is YENEEA. DNA of the CDR3: TGTGCCAGCAGCTCCCTCCGTGGGCACGGGGAGCTGTTTTTT. This gives the protein CASSSLRGHGELFF.

This clone has just one count. The chain combines TRBV28 with TRBJ2-7, with D unresolved. CDR1 and CDR2 from the germline V gene are MDHEN and SYDVKM. The CDR3 covers 11 residues. Trimming removed 2 bases from V and 7 bases from J, with 6 bases in between. Written as DNA, the CDR3 is TGTGCCAGCAGTTTAACTGCGGAGCAGTACTTC. As protein: CASSLTAEQYF.

The V gene is TRBV28, the J gene TRBJ1-6; TRBD1 matches at 11 bases. The V gene end was trimmed by 0 bases and the J gene end by 10 bases; junction bases not matched to a gene: 8. Germline assignment: CDR1 MDHEN and CDR2 SYDVKM. The CDR3 is 17 residues long. CDR3 sequence (DNA): TGTGCCAGCAGTTTATGGGACAGGGGGCAGGGGTGGTCACCCCTCCACTTT. It encodes CASSLWDRGQGWSPLHF.

The genes are TRBV15 and TRBJ1-5; tentatively, D is TRBD1 (6 bases). The V gene's germline CDR1 is LNHNV and CDR2 YYDKDF (reference sequence). Trimming left V 0 bases short and J 13 bases short, with 13 bases between. This CDR3 contains 13 residues. The CDR3 is CATSREPEGGQHF. The DNA of the CDR3 is TGTGCCACCAGCAGAGAGCCAGAAGGGGGACAGCATTTT. Supplemented by reference TRBV15 and TRBJ1-5, the full variable domain reads DAMVIQNPRYQVTQFGKPVTLSCSQTLNHNVMYWYQQKSSQAPKLLFHYYDKDFNNEADTPDNFQSRRPNTSFCFLDIRSPGLGDTAMYLCATSREPEGGQHFGDGTRLSIL.

The rearrangement joins TRBV7-2 to TRBJ1-5; 8 bases align to TRBD1. Germline CDR1 SGHTA, CDR2 FQGNSA. After removal of 9 bases from V and 0 bases from J, the junction contained 4 bases not matched to a gene. This CDR3 comprises 14 residues. The CDR3 DNA is TGTGCCAGTCAGGGGGCGAATAGCAATCAGCCCCAGCATTTT. Its translation: CASQGANSNQPQHF.

The rearrangement uses TRBV18 and TRBJ2-7; D is uncertain. The ends were cut back, 5 bases at V and 2 bases at J, with 13 bases in the middle. This CDR3 region has 14 residues. Germline V CDR1 and CDR2: KGHSH, LQKENI. CDR3: CASSKGPRTYEQYF. CDR3 coding DNA: TGTGCCAGCTCAAAAGGTCCCAGGACCTACGAGCAGTACTTC.

The chain recombines TRBV3-1 (or the pseudogene TRBV3-2) with TRBJ1-6, with D tentatively TRBD1 (5 bases). The length of the CDR3 is 16 residues. Germline lookup yields CDR1 LGHDT and CDR2 YNNKEL (reference sequence). V shed 4 bases and J shed 4 bases, with 14 bases lying between them. The CDR3 is CASSPSGAGYNSPLHF. CDR3 bases: TGTGCCAGCAGCCCTAGCGGGGCAGGGTATAATTCACCCCTCCACTTT.

The chain joins TRBV18 to TRBJ1-1; D not certain. Germline loops: CDR1 KGHSH, CDR2 LQKENI. The CDR3 has 14 residues. V was pared by 6 bases and J by 1 base, with 12 bases between. CDR3 residues: CASSELRENTEAFF. CDR3 sequence (DNA): TGTGCCAGCTCTGAATTGCGAGAGAACACTGAAGCTTTCTTT.

This chain joins TRBV7-9 and TRBJ2-7; D gene ambiguous. In germline, CDR1 is SEHNR, CDR2 FQNEAQ (reference sequence). Trimming removed 5 bases at V and 2 bases at J, with 19 bases between. There are 16 residues in the CDR3. CDR3 amino acids: CASSATRVGRPYEQYF. CDR3 DNA: TGTGCCAGCAGCGCCACAAGGGTCGGTCGCCCCTACGAGCAGTACTTC.

V is TRBV5-6 and J is TRBJ2-7, with a tentative D call TRBD1 (5 bases). Trimming took off 2 bases at V and 0 bases at J, with 12 bases between the two ends. Germline V gene data show CDR1 as SGHDT and CDR2 as YYEEEE. This CDR3 contains 15 residues. CDR3 protein: CASSLGRAYSYEQYF. CDR3 DNA: TGTGCCAGCAGCTTAGGCAGGGCGTACTCCTACGAGCAGTACTTC.

The chain recombines TRBV7-8 with TRBJ1-5; 8 nucleotides line up with TRBD1. CDR3 length equals 14 residues. The ends lost 1 base at V and 6 bases at J; junction bases unmatched: 2. The germline V gene encodes CDR1 SGHVS and CDR2 FQNEAQ. The CDR3 sequence: CASSLEQGVQPQHF. CDR3 DNA: TGTGCCAGCAGCTTAGAACAGGGGGTTCAGCCCCAGCATTTT.

V is TRBV11-2 and J is TRBJ1-1; no firm D call. Trimming shortened V by 1 base and J by 2 bases, and 11 bases separated the two germline ends. The CDR3 is made up of 15 amino acids. Germline values: CDR1 SGHAT, CDR2 FQNNGV. The CDR3 spells CASSLVSVKNTEAFF. The CDR3 nucleotides read TGTGCCAGCAGCTTAGTTTCGGTTAAAAACACTGAAGCTTTCTTT.

V and J are TRBV12-3 or TRBV12-4 and TRBJ2-7; D gene uncertain. The CDR3 has 11 residues. With 6 bases removed from V and 3 bases from J, the gap between germline ends came to 6 bases. CDR3 amino acids: CASSPNYEQYF. CDR3 sequence (DNA): TGTGCCAGCAGCCCTAACTACGAGCAGTACTTC.

The rearrangement links TRBV14 to TRBJ1-6; D gene unclear. Germline V gene lookup returns CDR1 SGHDN and CDR2 FVKESK. The CDR3 consists of 18 residues. With 0 bases removed from V and 5 bases from J, the gap between germline ends came to 17 bases. CDR3 DNA sequence: TGTGCCAGCAGCCAAGATCTGCCAGCCGTTATCGATAATTCACCCCTCCACTTT. This translates into CASSQDLPAVIDNSPLHF. The full variable domain, with the rest looked up from reference TRBV14 and TRBJ1-6, is EAGVTQFPSHSVIEKGQTVTLRCDPISGHDNLYWYRRVMGKEIKFLLHFVKESKQDESGMPNNRFLAERTGGTYSTLKVQPAELEDSGVYFCASSQDLPAVIDNSPLHFGNGTRLTVT.

The chain recombines TRBV7-6 with TRBJ2-3, with TRBD2 identical over 11 bases. The CDR3 contains 21 residues. Germline V gives CDR1 SGHVS, CDR2 FNYEAQ. The ends lost 0 bases at V and 0 bases at J; junction bases unmatched: 14. The DNA of the CDR3 is TGTGCCAGCAGCTTAGCGCGGCTAGCGGGAGGCCCACAGCCTAGCACAGATACGCAGTATTTT. Amino acids: CASSLARLAGGPQPSTDTQYF.

The chain has TRBV6-2 or TRBV6-3 and TRBJ2-7; weak D call: TRBD2 (5 bases). Germline assignment: CDR1 MNHEY and CDR2 SVGEGT. The CDR3 length is 15 residues. Trimming left V 3 bases short and J 2 bases short, with 14 bases between. The CDR3, as DNA: TGTGCCAGCAGTTATGGCGGGCTAAGCCCCTACGAGCAGTACTTC. Translated, it gives CASSYGGLSPYEQYF.

This clone was recorded only once. The rearrangement links TRBV18 to TRBJ1-4, with D maybe TRBD1 (5 bases). V lost 3 bases and J lost 0, with 11 bases in between. This CDR3 has 16 amino acids. Germline V gives CDR1 KGHSH, CDR2 LQKENI. The CDR3 DNA reads as TGTGCCAGCTCACCCAGGGAAAAGGCAACTAATGAAAAACTGTTTTTT. This encodes CASSPREKATNEKLFF.

The chain recombines TRBV28 with TRBJ2-7, with 10 nucleotides matching TRBD1. Germline V lookup: CDR1 MDHEN, CDR2 SYDVKM. With 4 bases clipped from V and 1 base from J, the junction kept 7 bases outside the gene matches. This CDR3 contains 16 residues. This chain's CDR3 is CASSSPRDRGSYEQYF. CDR3 coding DNA: TGTGCCAGCAGTTCTCCGAGGGACAGGGGTTCCTACGAGCAGTACTTC.

V is TRBV2 and J is TRBJ1-4; 9 bases align to TRBD1. Trimming removed 7 bases from V and 3 bases from J; junction bases left unmatched: 3. This CDR3 comprises 14 residues. Germline CDR1 SNHLY, CDR2 FYNNEI. CDR3 DNA sequence: TGTGCCAGCATGGACAGGGGAGCTAATGAAAAACTGTTTTTT. It specifies CASMDRGANEKLFF.

J is TRBJ1-1 and V is TRBV18; TRBD1 is a possible D gene (5 bases). V lost 1 base and J lost 1, with 13 bases in between. The CDR3 is 16 residues long. Germline-derived CDR1 and CDR2 are KGHSH and LQKENI. DNA of the CDR3: TGTGCCAGCTCACCACTATTGAGACAGAGGAACACTGAAGCTTTCTTT. It is translated as CASSPLLRQRNTEAFF. The entire variable domain, with the rest obtained from reference TRBV18 and TRBJ1-1, is as follows: NAGVMQNPRHLVRRRGQEARLRCSPMKGHSHVYWYRQLPEEGLKFMVYLQKENIIDESGMPKERFSAEFPKEGPSILRIQQVVRGDSAAYFCASSPLLRQRNTEAFFGQGTRLTVV.

V gene TRBV28 combines with J gene TRBJ1-1; D may be TRBD1 (6 bases). The V gene's germline CDR1 is MDHEN and CDR2 SYDVKM. V was shortened by 8 bases and J by 8 bases, with 18 bases between the two germline ends. The CDR3 is 13 residues long. The CDR3 reads CASRPSWDNEAFF. The CDR3 DNA reads TGTGCCAGCCGTCCATCCTGGGACAACGAAGCTTTCTTT.

The chain joins TRBV4-2 to TRBJ2-7; 8 bases match TRBD2. Germline loops: CDR1 LGHNA, CDR2 YNFKEQ. The CDR3 runs 15 residues. With 1 base clipped from V and 5 bases from J, the junction kept 7 bases outside the gene matches. The CDR3, as DNA: TGTGCCAGCAGCCAAGTGGTTAGCGGGGCGGACGAGCAGTACTTC. As protein: CASSQVVSGADEQYF.

V is TRBV28 and J is TRBJ1-5; 7 bases line up with TRBD1. V gave up 6 bases and J gave up 1 base; unmatched junction bases: 6. The germline gives CDR1 MDHEN, CDR2 SYDVKM. There are 15 residues in the CDR3. The CDR3 sequence: CASSPTGRSNQPQHF. The CDR3 DNA is TGTGCCAGCAGCCCGACAGGGAGAAGCAATCAGCCCCAGCATTTT.

The chain joins TRBV6-5 to TRBJ1-2, with TRBD1 as a possible D gene (5 bases). Deletions cut 11 bases from V and 3 bases from J, with 19 bases between. Germline CDR1 MNHEY, CDR2 SVGAGI. The CDR3 has 14 residues. The DNA of the CDR3 is TGTGCCTGCCGACAGCGTGAAGGGTACTATGGCTACACCTTC. It is translated as CACRQREGYYGYTF.

This chain links TRBV7-8 with TRBJ2-1; possible D gene TRBD1, 6 bases. V was clipped by 2 bases and J by 7 bases, with 12 bases between them. Per the germline V gene, CDR1 is SGHVS and CDR2 is FQNEAQ. The CDR3 runs 14 residues. CDR3: CASSLYGQWNEQFF. The DNA of the CDR3 is TGTGCCAGCAGCTTATATGGACAGTGGAATGAGCAGTTCTTC.

This clone was counted only a few times. The rearrangement joins TRBV14 to TRBJ1-6; D not resolved. V was pared by 1 base and J by 7 bases, with 5 bases between. The germline V gene encodes CDR1 SGHDN and CDR2 FVKESK. The CDR3 loop spans 13 amino acids. The CDR3 coding sequence is TGTGCCAGCAGCCAAGTCAGGAATTCACCCCTCCACTTT. Translating it yields CASSQVRNSPLHF.

The chain couples TRBV27 to TRBJ2-1, with TRBD2 as a possible D gene (5 bases). Looked up from germline, CDR1 is MNHEY and CDR2 is SMNVEV (reference sequence). The V and J ends lost 6 bases and 0 bases respectively, with 9 bases between them. The CDR3 length is 14 residues. CDR3 amino acids: CASSVGSSYNEQFF. For the CDR3, the DNA is TGTGCCAGCAGCGTTGGGAGCTCCTACAATGAGCAGTTCTTC.